The 15 T cell receptor beta chains reported below all come from one sample, sequenced in a study of CD8 T cells in ankylosing spondylitis. A single record per CDR3 protein comes from TCRdb applying MiXCR to the 5' RACE reads. The sample includes under 200,000 distinct CDR3 sequences, around a tenth of them seen just once. Input material: blood, either unsorted or a sorted T cell fraction (not recorded which). The receptors stem from a female donor with ankylosing spondylitis or in good health (not recorded which).

The V gene is TRBV12-3 or TRBV12-4, the J gene TRBJ1-4; no definite D call. Trimming shortened V by 8 bases and J by 7 bases, and 8 bases separated the two germline ends. The CDR3 spans 11 residues. The CDR3 loop is CASGYVEKLFF. CDR3 DNA: TGTGCCAGCGGTTATGTTGAAAAACTGTTTTTT.

A few counts support this clonotype. The chain combines TRBV5-1 with TRBJ1-1; D might be TRBD1 (5 bases). CDR1 and CDR2 from the germline V gene are SGHRS and YFSETQ. V lost 1 base, J lost 8 bases, and 9 bases lay in between. The CDR3 contains 12 residues. The chain's CDR3 is CASSLSSGEAFF. For the CDR3, the DNA is TGCGCCAGCAGCTTGTCGTCAGGGGAAGCTTTCTTT.

This chain connects TRBV9 to TRBJ1-1, with TRBD1 matching over 9 bases. The CDR3 extends over 12 amino acids. The ends lost 2 bases at V and 11 bases at J; junction bases unmatched: 4. Germline lookup yields CDR1 SGDLS and CDR2 YYNGEE. Here the CDR3 reads CASSVGTGWAFF. The CDR3 DNA reads TGTGCCAGCAGCGTGGGGACAGGGTGGGCTTTCTTT.

This clonotype was observed at least ten times. The rearrangement joins TRBV10-2 to TRBJ2-1, with 7 bases fitting TRBD2. There are 12 residues in the CDR3. Germline CDR1 and CDR2: WSHSY and SAAADI. Germline trimming cut 2 bases from V and 14 bases from J; bases unmatched to any gene: 6. CDR3 region: CASSERAGTEFF. CDR3 DNA: TGCGCCAGCAGTGAGAGAGCGGGAACGGAGTTCTTC.

This clonotype has at least ten counts. This chain links TRBV4-3 with TRBJ1-1; D remains unclear. Trimming shortened V by 0 bases and J by 1 base, and 9 bases separated the two germline ends. Germline V gives CDR1 LGHNA, CDR2 YSLEER. There are 15 residues in the CDR3. This CDR3 reads CASSQDPQGNTEAFF. CDR3 coding DNA: TGCGCCAGCAGCCAAGATCCCCAAGGGAACACTGAAGCTTTCTTT.

The CDR3 DNA reads as TGCGCCAGCAGCTTGATGGCTAGCGGGAGCCTCTCCTACAATGAGCAGTTCTTC. Amino acids: CASSLMASGSLSYNEQFF. This chain joins TRBV5-1 and TRBJ2-1; 10 nucleotides line up with TRBD2. CDR1 and CDR2 from the germline V gene are SGHRS and YFSETQ. There are 18 residues in the CDR3. J gave up 0 bases and V 1 base, and 7 bases lay outside the gene matches. The full variable domain, rest sourced from reference TRBV5-1 and TRBJ2-1, is KAGVTQTPRYLIKTRGQQVTLSCSPISGHRSVSWYQQTPGQGLQFLFEYFSETQRNKGNFPGRFSGRQFSNSRSEMNVSTLELGDSALYLCASSLMASGSLSYNEQFFGPGTRLTVL.

The chain combines TRBV28 with TRBJ2-1; 8 bases line up with TRBD2. With 6 bases clipped from V and 9 bases from J, the junction kept 16 bases outside the gene matches. The CDR3 is 16 amino acids. The V gene's germline CDR1 is MDHEN and CDR2 SYDVKM. The CDR3 region is CASSPPEKREKGEQFF. CDR3 nucleotides: TGTGCCAGCAGCCCCCCCGAAAAGCGGGAGAAGGGTGAGCAGTTCTTC. The full variable domain, in which reference TRBV28 and TRBJ2-1 provide the parts outside the CDR3, is DVKVTQSSRYLVKRTGEKVFLECVQDMDHENMFWYRQDPGLGLRLIYFSYDVKMKEKGDIPEGYSVSREKKERFSLILESASTNQTSMYLCASSPPEKREKGEQFFGPGTRLTVL.

This clonotype was recorded a few times. The chain links TRBV7-9 to TRBJ1-1; D gene ambiguous. The length of the CDR3 is 11 residues. V was shortened by 7 bases and J by 5 bases, with 8 bases between the two germline ends. Germline CDR1 is SEHNR and CDR2 is FQNEAQ (reference sequence). Written as DNA, the CDR3 is TGTGCCAGCATTATGGGGACTGAAGCTTTCTTT. It codes for CASIMGTEAFF.

This clonotype was counted only a few times. V gene TRBV20-1 combines with J gene TRBJ2-1; possibly TRBD2 for D (7 bases). The germline V gene has CDR1 DFQATT and CDR2 SNEGSKA (reference sequence). This CDR3 is 15 amino acids long. V gave up 7 bases and J gave up 3 bases, with 19 bases separating them. The CDR3 protein is CSVIGGASGYNEQFF. The CDR3, as DNA: TGCAGTGTCATAGGGGGGGCTAGCGGCTACAATGAGCAGTTCTTC.

This clonotype came up a few times. The chain carries TRBV28 and TRBJ2-3; D unresolved. CDR3 length equals 15 residues. V was trimmed by 2 bases and J by 0 bases, leaving 9 bases between them. CDR1 and CDR2 (germline): MDHEN, SYDVKM. CDR3 loop: CASSLGQESTDTQYF. CDR3 in DNA: TGTGCCAGCAGTTTAGGGCAGGAAAGCACAGATACGCAGTATTTT.

This clonotype was recorded a few times. The chain employs TRBV7-9 and TRBJ2-7; maybe TRBD1 (5 bases). Deletions cut 5 bases from V and 2 bases from J, with 13 bases between. This CDR3 has 14 amino acids. Per germline, CDR1 SEHNR and CDR2 FQNEAQ (reference sequence). CDR3 coding DNA: TGTGCCAGCAGCCGTGGGGCCGTGACCTACGAGCAGTACTTC. It yields the protein CASSRGAVTYEQYF.

The chain couples TRBV7-8 to TRBJ2-5, with D unclear. The CDR3 runs 12 residues. V lost 2 bases, J lost 5 bases, and 6 bases lay in between. Germline V gives CDR1 SGHVS, CDR2 FQNEAQ. CDR3 amino acids: CASSLISETQYF. The DNA for the CDR3 is TGTGCCAGCAGCTTAATTAGCGAGACCCAGTACTTC.

This clonotype was seen repeatedly, ten times or more. V gene TRBV20-1 combines with J gene TRBJ2-1; D gene unclear. The CDR3 is 15 residues long. Between the trimmed V and J ends, which lost 1 base and 5 bases, there was a span of 15 bases. Germline values: CDR1 DFQATT, CDR2 SNEGSKA (reference sequence). In DNA form, the CDR3 reads TGCAGTGCTAGAGTCCCTTGGCTAGACCACAATGAGCAGTTCTTC. Protein product: CSARVPWLDHNEQFF.

The chain joins TRBV10-3 to TRBJ2-7; 8 bases fit TRBD2. The V segment lost 3 bases and the J segment 5 bases; nucleotides outside the gene matches: 15. CDR3 length: 17 residues. The V gene's germline CDR1 is ENHRY and CDR2 SYGVKD. Here the CDR3 DNA reads TGTGCCATCAGTGACACTAGCGGCAACACCCCCCCCCACGAGCAGTACTTC. This encodes CAISDTSGNTPPHEQYF.

The chain is built from TRBV23-1 and TRBJ2-7; the match to TRBD1 covers 9 bases. TRBV23-1 is marked as an open reading frame, function uncertain. Trimming cost V 6 bases and J 7 bases; bases outside gene matches: 10. The CDR3 extends over 14 amino acids. DNA of the CDR3: TGCGCCAGCAGAACGGGGACAGGGAGTTCAGAGCAGTACTTC. As protein: CASRTGTGSSEQYF.